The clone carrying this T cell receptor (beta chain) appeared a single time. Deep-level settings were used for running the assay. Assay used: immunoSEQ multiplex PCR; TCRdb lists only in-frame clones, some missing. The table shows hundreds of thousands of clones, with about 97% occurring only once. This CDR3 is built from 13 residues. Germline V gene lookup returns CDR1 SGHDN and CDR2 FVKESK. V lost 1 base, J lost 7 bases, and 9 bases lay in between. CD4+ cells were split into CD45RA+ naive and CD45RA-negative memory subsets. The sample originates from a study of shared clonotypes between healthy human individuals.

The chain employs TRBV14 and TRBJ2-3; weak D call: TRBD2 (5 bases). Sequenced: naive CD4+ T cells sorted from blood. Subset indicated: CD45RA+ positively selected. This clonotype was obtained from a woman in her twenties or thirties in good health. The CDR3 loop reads CASSQVPGNTQYF. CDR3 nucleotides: TGTGCCAGCAGCCAAGTTCCGGGAAATACGCAGTATTTT.